The present T cell receptor beta chain was sequenced within a study of T-cell memory formation after mild COVID-19. For the study at large: Largely donor-specific sequence clusters came from a couple of donors.

TCR alpha and TCR beta cDNA libraries with sample barcodes and UMIs came from 5'RACE using constant-segment primers. MiXCR, run by TCRdb on the 5' RACE reads, gives a single entry per CDR3 protein. This sample has about 400,000 distinct CDR3 sequences, with 23% found just once. General study results and limits: Pre-infection memory showed some responding clones, and this suggested that cross-reactive memory joined.

Germline V CDR1 and CDR2: LGHDT, YNNKEL (reference sequence). V lost 4 bases, J lost 4 bases, and 9 bases lay in between. The CDR3 totals 13 residues. Worth noting for this clonotype: The antigen is not known.

This TCR derives from an adult woman who had mild COVID-19 (a few samples of this study predate the infection). Cell type and time point are not known. This chain links TRBV3-1 with TRBJ2-3, with D hard to call. Sequences were obtained from PBMCs or a T cell subset sorted from them (not recorded which). CDR3 nucleotides: TGTGCCAGCAGCCTCCGGTCATCAGATACGCAGTATTTT. It encodes CASSLRSSDTQYF.